Listed below are T cell receptor beta chains from one sample, sequenced in a study of OX40 agonist ivuxolimab in advanced cancers. Data came from immunoSEQ multiplex PCR; TCRdb stores just in-frame clones and leaves some out. The sample records 25,000 to 30,000 clones, about 90% being singletons. The input for sequencing was CD4+ or CD8+ T cells sorted from blood, taken in a trial of the OX40 agonist ivuxolimab. These receptors were collected from an adult with an advanced solid tumor such as melanoma, head and neck, liver or kidney cancer. CDR3s include the opening cysteine and the closing phenylalanine or tryptophan. The D gene is left open where the match is weak. A row's size may be missing; if present it is once, few, many or a size class.

j_gene: TRBJ1-2; abundance: NA; d_gene: NA; len: 13; v_gene: TRBV28; CDR3nt: TGTGCCAGCAGGCTACTCGGGGGCTATGGCTACACCTTC; CDR3aa: CASRLLGGYGYTF
j_gene: TRBJ1-1; abundance: once; d_gene: NA; len: 15; v_gene: TRBV13; CDR3nt: TGTGCCAGCAGCCCTGGAGGGGGGCTGTCGGCGGGAGCTTTCTTT; CDR3aa: CASSPGGGLSAGAFF
j_gene: TRBJ2-2; abundance: NA; d_gene: TRBD2; len: 14; v_gene: TRBV28; CDR3nt: TGTGCCAGCAGTCGACTAGCAGGCACCGGGGAGCTGTTTTTT; CDR3aa: CASSRLAGTGELFF
j_gene: TRBJ1-2; abundance: NA; d_gene: NA; len: 15; v_gene: TRBV5-4; CDR3nt: TGTGCCAGCAGCTTAGGTCTGGGGCCAAACTATGGCTACACCTTC; CDR3aa: CASSLGLGPNYGYTF
j_gene: TRBJ1-5; abundance: few; d_gene: NA; len: 12; v_gene: TRBV13; CDR3nt: TGTGCCAGCAGCTTGGGAAATCAGCCCCAGCATTTT; CDR3aa: CASSLGNQPQHF
j_gene: TRBJ2-7; abundance: NA; d_gene: NA; len: 15; v_gene: TRBV7-8; CDR3nt: TGTGCCAGCAGCTATGGGGGAGGACCCTCCTACGAGCAGTACTTC; CDR3aa: CASSYGGGPSYEQYF
j_gene: TRBJ1-4; abundance: NA; d_gene: NA; len: 14; v_gene: TRBV9; CDR3nt: TGTGCCAGCAGCGCTTCCAGCGCGGGTGAAAAACTGTTTTTT; CDR3aa: CASSASSAGEKLFF
j_gene: TRBJ2-4; abundance: NA; d_gene: NA; len: 14; v_gene: TRBV15; CDR3nt: TGTGCCACCAGCGGGGCGGGAGCCAAAAACATTCAGTACTTC; CDR3aa: CATSGAGAKNIQYF
j_gene: TRBJ2-7; abundance: once; d_gene: NA; len: 14; v_gene: TRBV19; CDR3nt: TGTGCCAGTAGTATCGGGGGAGTCCCCTACGAGCAGTACTTC; CDR3aa: CASSIGGVPYEQYF
j_gene: TRBJ2-7; abundance: NA; d_gene: NA; len: 16; v_gene: TRBV27; CDR3nt: TGTGCCAGCAGTTCTTCCCTGCCAGCTTTCTCCTACGAGCAGTACTTC; CDR3aa: CASSSSLPAFSYEQYF
j_gene: TRBJ2-2; abundance: NA; d_gene: NA; len: 13; v_gene: TRBV10-3; CDR3nt: TGTGCCATCAGTGTCGGGGAAACCGGGGAGCTGTTTTTT; CDR3aa: CAISVGETGELFF
j_gene: TRBJ2-1; abundance: few; d_gene: TRBD1; len: 14; v_gene: TRBV28; CDR3nt: TGTGCCAGCAGTCGGGACAGACCCTACAATGAGCAGTTCTTC; CDR3aa: CASSRDRPYNEQFF
j_gene: TRBJ2-5; abundance: NA; d_gene: NA; len: 14; v_gene: TRBV27; CDR3nt: TGTGCCAGCAGTTTCTTACGGGGTCAAGAGACCCAGTACTTC; CDR3aa: CASSFLRGQETQYF
j_gene: TRBJ2-1; abundance: medium-sized; d_gene: NA; len: 15; v_gene: TRBV7-3; CDR3nt: TGTGCCAGCAGCTCCGAGGAGGAGTTTGGGAGTGAGCAGTTCTTC; CDR3aa: CASSSEEEFGSEQFF
j_gene: TRBJ2-7; abundance: NA; d_gene: NA; len: 13; v_gene: TRBV19; CDR3nt: TGTGCCAGTAGTATGGGGGTGGCCTACGAGCAGTACTTC; CDR3aa: CASSMGVAYEQYF
j_gene: TRBJ2-3; abundance: NA; d_gene: TRBD2; len: 17; v_gene: TRBV4-3; CDR3nt: TGCGCCAGCAGCCTTGGGACTAGCGGGAGTTATTCAGATACGCAGTATTTT; CDR3aa: CASSLGTSGSYSDTQYF
j_gene: TRBJ2-7; abundance: NA; d_gene: NA; len: 15; v_gene: TRBV5-1; CDR3nt: TGCGCCAGCTCGACTTCAGCGGACCCGGAACGGGAGCAGTACTTC; CDR3aa: CASSTSADPEREQYF
j_gene: TRBJ1-1; abundance: NA; d_gene: TRBD1; len: 16; v_gene: TRBV15; CDR3nt: TGTGCCACCAGCAGAGCACGGGACAGGGCGTACACTGAAGCTTTCTTT; CDR3aa: CATSRARDRAYTEAFF
j_gene: TRBJ2-7; abundance: NA; d_gene: TRBD2; len: 21; v_gene: TRBV28; CDR3nt: TGTGCCAGCAGTTTAAGAATCCTTACCGGGACTAGCGGCAGCCCCCCCTACGAGCAGTACTTC; CDR3aa: CASSLRILTGTSGSPPYEQYF
j_gene: TRBJ1-1; abundance: few; d_gene: NA; len: 13; v_gene: TRBV19; CDR3nt: TGTGCCAGTAGTATATTCGGGGGGACTGAAGCTTTCTTT; CDR3aa: CASSIFGGTEAFF
j_gene: TRBJ2-1; abundance: NA; d_gene: NA; len: 14; v_gene: TRBV28; CDR3nt: TGTGCCAGCAGTTTATATAGCGTAAACAATGAGCAGTTCTTC; CDR3aa: CASSLYSVNNEQFF
j_gene: TRBJ2-7; abundance: NA; d_gene: TRBD2; len: 16; v_gene: TRBV11-2; CDR3nt: TGTGCCAGCAGCTTATTTCGACTAGCGCATTCCTACGAGCAGTACTTC; CDR3aa: CASSLFRLAHSYEQYF
j_gene: TRBJ2-7; abundance: NA; d_gene: NA; len: 11; v_gene: TRBV29-1; CDR3nt: TGCAGCGTTGAGTTGCTCTACGAGCAGTACTTC; CDR3aa: CSVELLYEQYF
j_gene: TRBJ1-5; abundance: NA; d_gene: NA; len: 15; v_gene: TRBV2; CDR3nt: TGTGCCAGCAGTATTACAGGCAGCGTCAATCAGCCCCAGCATTTT; CDR3aa: CASSITGSVNQPQHF
j_gene: TRBJ1-4; abundance: NA; d_gene: NA; len: 14; v_gene: TRBV7-9; CDR3nt: TGTGCCAGCACCACCGGGAGCGCACAGGAAAAACTGTTTTTT; CDR3aa: CASTTGSAQEKLFF
j_gene: TRBJ2-5; abundance: NA; d_gene: TRBD2; len: 21; v_gene: TRBV27; CDR3nt: TGTGCCAGCAGTTCTTCCCCCGGGAGGCTAGCGGGAGGGCCCTCGAGGGAGACCCAGTACTTC; CDR3aa: CASSSSPGRLAGGPSRETQYF
j_gene: TRBJ2-7; abundance: NA; d_gene: NA; len: 15; v_gene: TRBV13; CDR3nt: TGTGCCAGCAGCGGGGTCGAGCGGACCTCCTACGAGCAGTACTTC; CDR3aa: CASSGVERTSYEQYF
j_gene: TRBJ2-5; abundance: NA; d_gene: TRBD2; len: 15; v_gene: TRBV6-1; CDR3nt: TGTGCCAGCAGTGAACCCGGGGGGTGGGTCGAGACCCAGTACTTC; CDR3aa: CASSEPGGWVETQYF
j_gene: TRBJ2-7; abundance: NA; d_gene: NA; len: 16; v_gene: TRBV5-4; CDR3nt: TGTGCCAGCAGCTCGCGCGCGGGACCCCTTCCCTACGAGCAGTACTTC; CDR3aa: CASSSRAGPLPYEQYF
j_gene: TRBJ1-1; abundance: NA; d_gene: NA; len: 14; v_gene: TRBV6-5; CDR3nt: TGTGCCAGCAGTTCTCTGACCATGAACACTGAAGCTTTCTTT; CDR3aa: CASSSLTMNTEAFF
j_gene: TRBJ2-1; abundance: NA; d_gene: TRBD2; len: 16; v_gene: TRBV6-6; CDR3nt: TGTGCCAGCAGTAGCCCTAAGCGGGAGTTCGACAATGAGCAGTTCTTC; CDR3aa: CASSSPKREFDNEQFF
j_gene: TRBJ2-3; abundance: NA; d_gene: TRBD2; len: 14; v_gene: TRBV11-2; CDR3nt: TGTGCCAGCAGCTGGACTAGCCCCACAGATACGCAGTATTTT; CDR3aa: CASSWTSPTDTQYF
j_gene: TRBJ2-2; abundance: NA; d_gene: TRBD2; len: 15; v_gene: TRBV4-3; CDR3nt: TGCGCCAGCAGTACCTCGGGAGGGCGGACCGGGGAGCTGTTTTTT; CDR3aa: CASSTSGGRTGELFF
j_gene: TRBJ2-7; abundance: NA; d_gene: TRBD2; len: 14; v_gene: TRBV27; CDR3nt: TGTGCCAGCAGTTCTTTAGCGGGAGTGTACGAGCAGTACTTC; CDR3aa: CASSSLAGVYEQYF
j_gene: TRBJ2-5; abundance: few; d_gene: NA; len: 14; v_gene: TRBV2; CDR3nt: TGTGCCAGCAGTAAGGTGCTACCGGGAGAGACCCAGTACTTC; CDR3aa: CASSKVLPGETQYF
j_gene: TRBJ2-1; abundance: NA; d_gene: TRBD2; len: 16; v_gene: TRBV7-8; CDR3nt: TGTGCCAGCAGCTTAGCCAGCGGGAGGTCCGAGGATGAGCAGTTCTTC; CDR3aa: CASSLASGRSEDEQFF
j_gene: TRBJ2-3; abundance: NA; d_gene: NA; len: 12; v_gene: TRBV7-2; CDR3nt: TGTGCCAGCAGCTTCCCTTGGGATACGCAGTATTTT; CDR3aa: CASSFPWDTQYF
j_gene: TRBJ1-1; abundance: NA; d_gene: NA; len: 15; v_gene: TRBV11-2; CDR3nt: TGTGCCAGCAGCTTAGGCCGGGGCATGAACACTGAAGCTTTCTTT; CDR3aa: CASSLGRGMNTEAFF
j_gene: TRBJ2-1; abundance: NA; d_gene: NA; len: 14; v_gene: TRBV12-5; CDR3nt: TGTGCTAGTGGTTTGGGCACAGCATACAATGAGCAGTTCTTC; CDR3aa: CASGLGTAYNEQFF
j_gene: TRBJ2-3; abundance: NA; d_gene: NA; len: 12; v_gene: TRBV28; CDR3nt: TGTGCCAGCAGTTTACCCCCAGATACGCAGTATTTT; CDR3aa: CASSLPPDTQYF
j_gene: TRBJ2-7; abundance: NA; d_gene: TRBD1; len: 17; v_gene: TRBV18; CDR3nt: TGTGCCAGCTCACCATTTTTAGTTTTGGGACAGACCTACGAGCAGTACTTC; CDR3aa: CASSPFLVLGQTYEQYF
j_gene: TRBJ2-7; abundance: NA; d_gene: NA; len: 13; v_gene: TRBV13; CDR3nt: TGTGCCAGCAGCTTTGGGGGGACCGACGAGCAGTACTTC; CDR3aa: CASSFGGTDEQYF
j_gene: TRBJ1-6; abundance: NA; d_gene: NA; len: 14; v_gene: TRBV6-1; CDR3nt: TGTGCCAGCAGCGAGGACAATCAGGCTTCACCCCTCCACTTT; CDR3aa: CASSEDNQASPLHF
j_gene: TRBJ2-2; abundance: NA; d_gene: NA; len: 11; v_gene: TRBV18; CDR3nt: TGTGCCAGCTCACCGGCCGGGGAGCTGTTTTTT; CDR3aa: CASSPAGELFF
j_gene: TRBJ2-5; abundance: NA; d_gene: NA; len: 20; v_gene: TRBV4-1; CDR3nt: TGCGCCAGCAGCCAAGAGGAACCCCTCCTAAGAGTGGGGGAGCAAGAGACCCAGTACTTC; CDR3aa: CASSQEEPLLRVGEQETQYF